This T cell receptor beta chain was sequenced during a study of T-cell reconstitution after alpha-beta-depleted transplantation in children. Findings and limits, study-wide: T-cell numbers and diversity, one year after transplant, stemmed largely from T cells that were newly produced. Day-60 TCRbeta diversity that was high in some patients was derived from surviving recipient T cells and thymic progenitors. Several hundred expanded graft clones reportedly gave rise to the alpha-beta T cells present about two months after transplant.

Unique molecular identifiers were used in preparing the TCRbeta library. Via MiXCR, TCRdb re-called the PCR reads, giving one row per CDR3 protein. There are about 1,000,000 distinct CDR3 sequences in the sample; about 29% occur only once, and under 30% lies in the top ten. Comment on this clonotype: As yet, its antigen is unknown.

Per germline, CDR1 DFQATT and CDR2 SNEGSKA (reference sequence). V was pared by 2 bases and J by 7 bases, with 4 bases of the junction left unmatched. The CDR3 has 13 amino acids. The sequenced sample was PBMCs, mostly from graft donor cells, obtained 360 days after TCRalphabeta/CD19-depleted stem cell transplant. The sequence was collected from a boy under two years old who had a stem cell transplant for SCID, so the T cells may come from the graft donor. This chain links TRBV20-1 with TRBJ1-5, with 8 nucleotides matching TRBD1. DNA for the CDR3: TGCAGTGCTAGAAGGACAGGGACACAGCCCCAGCATTTT. As protein: CSARRTGTQPQHF.